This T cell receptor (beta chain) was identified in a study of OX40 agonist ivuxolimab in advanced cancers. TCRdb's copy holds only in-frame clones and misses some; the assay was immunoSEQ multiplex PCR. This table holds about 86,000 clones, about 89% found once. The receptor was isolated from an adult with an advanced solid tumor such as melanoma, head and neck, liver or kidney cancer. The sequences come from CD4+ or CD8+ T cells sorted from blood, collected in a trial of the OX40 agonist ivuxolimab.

CDR3 residues: CASSLDCGNNVDTQYF. CDR3 DNA: TGTGCCAGCAGCTTGGATTGCGGGAATAACGTCGATACGCAGTATTTT. The gene calls are TRBV5-7 and TRBJ2-3; D may be TRBD2 (6 bases). TRBV5-7 is an open reading frame whose function is uncertain. Trimming pared 0 bases from V and 6 bases from J, leaving 17 bases between. This CDR3 region has 16 residues.